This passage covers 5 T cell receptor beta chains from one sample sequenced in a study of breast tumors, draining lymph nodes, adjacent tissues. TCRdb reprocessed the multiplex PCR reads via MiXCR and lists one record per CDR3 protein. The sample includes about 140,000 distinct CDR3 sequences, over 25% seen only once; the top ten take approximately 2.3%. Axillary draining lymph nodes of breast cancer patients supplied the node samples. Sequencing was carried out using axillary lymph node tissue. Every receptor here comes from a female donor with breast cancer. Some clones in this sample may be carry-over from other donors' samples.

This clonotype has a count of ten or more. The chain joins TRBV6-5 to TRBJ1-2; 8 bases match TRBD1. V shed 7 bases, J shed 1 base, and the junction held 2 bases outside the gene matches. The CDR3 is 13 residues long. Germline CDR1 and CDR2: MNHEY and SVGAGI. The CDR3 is CASKQGGNYGYTF. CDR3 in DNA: TGTGCCAGCAAACAGGGGGGTAACTATGGCTACACCTTC.

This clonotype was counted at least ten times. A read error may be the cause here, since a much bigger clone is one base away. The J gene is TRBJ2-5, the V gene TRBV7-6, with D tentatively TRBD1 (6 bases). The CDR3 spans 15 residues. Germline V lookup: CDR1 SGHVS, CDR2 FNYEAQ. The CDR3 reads CASSLTQGRQETQHF. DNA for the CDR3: TGTGCCAGCAGCCTGACACAGGGCCGCCAAGAGACCCAGCACTTC.

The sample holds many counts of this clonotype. In DNA, the CDR3 is TGTGCCAGCAGCCCATCAACTAGCGGGGGGTTCGGAGATACGCAGTATTTT. This gives the protein CASSPSTSGGFGDTQYF. The chain is built from TRBV4-2 and TRBJ2-3, with 12 bases fitting TRBD2. The germline gives CDR1 LGHNA, CDR2 YNFKEQ. The V and J ends lost 4 bases and 5 bases, in that order; junction bases with no gene match: 10. The CDR3 is made up of 17 amino acids.

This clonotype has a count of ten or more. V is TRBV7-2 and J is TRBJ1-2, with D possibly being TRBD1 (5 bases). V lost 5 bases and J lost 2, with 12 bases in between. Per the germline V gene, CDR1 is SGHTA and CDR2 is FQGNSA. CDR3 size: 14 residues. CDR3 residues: CASSPGPPNYGYTF. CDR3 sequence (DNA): TGTGCCAGCAGCCCAGGGCCACCGAACTATGGCTACACCTTC.

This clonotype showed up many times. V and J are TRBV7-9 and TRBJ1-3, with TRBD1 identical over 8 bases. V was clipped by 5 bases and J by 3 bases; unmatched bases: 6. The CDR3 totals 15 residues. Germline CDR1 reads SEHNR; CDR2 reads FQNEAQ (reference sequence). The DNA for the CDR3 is TGTGCCAGCAGCCGACCGACAGGGGTTGGAAACACCATATATTTT. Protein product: CASSRPTGVGNTIYF.